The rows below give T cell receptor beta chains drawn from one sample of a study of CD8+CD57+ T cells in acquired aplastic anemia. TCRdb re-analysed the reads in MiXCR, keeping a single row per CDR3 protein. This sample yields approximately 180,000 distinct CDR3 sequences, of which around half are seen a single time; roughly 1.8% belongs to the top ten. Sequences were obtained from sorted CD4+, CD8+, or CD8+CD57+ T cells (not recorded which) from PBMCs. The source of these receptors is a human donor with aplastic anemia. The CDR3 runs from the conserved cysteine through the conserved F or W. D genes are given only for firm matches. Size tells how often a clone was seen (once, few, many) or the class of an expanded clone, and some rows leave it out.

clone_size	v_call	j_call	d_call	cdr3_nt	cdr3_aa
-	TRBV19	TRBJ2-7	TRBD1	TGTGCCAGTAGTACCCGACAGGGGGCCCACGAGCAGTACTTC	CASSTRQGAHEQYF
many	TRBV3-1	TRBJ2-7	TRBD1	TGTGCCAGCAGCCAAGGTTCCGGGACAGGGGACCACGAGCAGTACTTC	CASSQGSGTGDHEQYF
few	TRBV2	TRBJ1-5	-	TGTGCCGGCGGGCTTCTCGTGGGTCAGCCCCAGCATTTT	CAGGLLVGQPQHF
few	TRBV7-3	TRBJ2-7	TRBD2	TGTGCCAGCAGCTTATCGAGCGGGACCTACGAGCAGTACTTC	CASSLSSGTYEQYF
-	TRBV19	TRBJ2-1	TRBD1	TGTGCCAGTAGATGGGACAGGGACAGCAATGAGCAGTTCTTC	CASRWDRDSNEQFF
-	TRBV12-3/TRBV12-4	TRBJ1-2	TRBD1	TGTGCCAGCAGGAACAGGGGGCGCGACTATGGCTACACCTTC	CASRNRGRDYGYTF
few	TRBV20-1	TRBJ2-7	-	TGCAGTGCTAGAGGAGGGGCCGACTACGAGCAGTACTTC	CSARGGADYEQYF
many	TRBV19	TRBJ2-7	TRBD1	TGTGCCACCGCGAATTCCCCGGGACAGGGGTCCTACGAGCAGTACTTC	CATANSPGQGSYEQYF
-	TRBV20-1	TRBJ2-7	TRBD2	TGCAGTGCTAGAGATTTGGGAGGGACTCCTTACGAGCAGTACTTC	CSARDLGGTPYEQYF
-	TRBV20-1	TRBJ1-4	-	TGCAGTGCTAGGGCCTCTAATGAAAAACTGTTTTTT	CSARASNEKLFF
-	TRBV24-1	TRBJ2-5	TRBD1	TGTGCCACCAGTGATTCCCAGACAGGGGGCGAGGAAGAGACCCAGTACTTC	CATSDSQTGGEEETQYF
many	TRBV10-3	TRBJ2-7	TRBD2	TGTGCCATCAGTGAGCCGGGACTAGCAGAAGTGGGCTCCTACGAGCAGTACTTC	CAISEPGLAEVGSYEQYF
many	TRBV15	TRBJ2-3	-	TGTGCCACCAGCAGAGATTTAAGGCTAGCTGTCACAGATACGCAGTATTTT	CATSRDLRLAVTDTQYF
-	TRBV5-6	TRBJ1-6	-	TGTGCCAGCAGCTTGGCCGGGACACTCGTAAATTCACCCCTCCACTTT	CASSLAGTLVNSPLHF
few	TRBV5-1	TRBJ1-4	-	TGCGCCAGCAATTTACAGGGCAAGGCTAATGAAAAACTGTTTTTT	CASNLQGKANEKLFF
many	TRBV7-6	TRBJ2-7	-	TGTGCCAGCAGCTTACTTGCAGGGTCCTCCTACGAGCAGTACTTC	CASSLLAGSSYEQYF
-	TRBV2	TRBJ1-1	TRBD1	TGTGCCAGCAGTGAAGGGGACAGCGTTCGGGGCACTGAGGCTTTCTTT	CASSEGDSVRGTEAFF
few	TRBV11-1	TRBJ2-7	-	TGTGCCAGCAGTCCCCTGGGCGAGGGTGCCGTCTGGCAGTACTTC	CASSPLGEGAVWQYF
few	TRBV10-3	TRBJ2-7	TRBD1	TGTGCCATCAGCGATAGACAGGGAACCTACGAGCAGTACTTC	CAISDRQGTYEQYF
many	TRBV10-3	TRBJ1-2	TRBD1	TGTGCCATCAGTGAGTCAAGGGGGCTAAACTATGGCTACACCTTC	CAISESRGLNYGYTF
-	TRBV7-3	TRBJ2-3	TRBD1	TGTGCCAGCAGCCTAGGGACAGGGGGCAATACGCAGTATTTT	CASSLGTGGNTQYF
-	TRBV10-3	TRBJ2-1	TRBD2	TGTGCCATCATGCTTAGCGGGGGGGCCAATGAGCAGTTCTTC	CAIMLSGGANEQFF
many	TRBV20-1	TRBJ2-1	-	TGCAGTGCTCCCTTTGGAGGCAATGAGCAGTTCTTC	CSAPFGGNEQFF
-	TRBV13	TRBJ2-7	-	TGTGCCAGCAGCCCGCAAGGCAGGGCAGGGTCCGAGCAGTACTTC	CASSPQGRAGSEQYF
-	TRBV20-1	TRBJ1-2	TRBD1	TGCAGTGCTAGAGGGGAGGGGGCAGGGACCTTC	CSARGEGAGTF
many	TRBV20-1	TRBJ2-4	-	TGCAGTGCGTCAAGCGGGCCTGCACTAGCCAAAAACATTCAGTACTTC	CSASSGPALAKNIQYF
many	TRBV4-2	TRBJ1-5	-	TGTGCCAGCAGCCAAGATTTTGGAGGGGCTCAGCCCCAGCATTTT	CASSQDFGGAQPQHF
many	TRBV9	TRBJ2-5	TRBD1	TGTGCCAGCAGCGTAAGACAGGGGGTAGAGACCCAGTACTTC	CASSVRQGVETQYF
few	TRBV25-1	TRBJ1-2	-	TGTGCCAGCAGTGAATATCAGTTCCCATATGGCTACACCTTC	CASSEYQFPYGYTF
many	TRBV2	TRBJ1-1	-	TGTGCCAGCAGTACCCCGGGGGCCACTGAAGCTTTCTTT	CASSTPGATEAFF
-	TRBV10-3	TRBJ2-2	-	TGTGCCATCAACACGGACGAGGATCCTACCGGGGAGCTGTTTTTT	CAINTDEDPTGELFF
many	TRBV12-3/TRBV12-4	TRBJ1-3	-	TGTGCCAGCAGCCTGCGACCTACCCCTGGAAACACCATATATTTT	CASSLRPTPGNTIYF
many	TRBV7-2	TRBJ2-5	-	TGTGCCAGCAGCAAGGGGGGAACGGAGACCCAGTACTTC	CASSKGGTETQYF
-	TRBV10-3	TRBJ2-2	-	TGTGCCCCAGGGAGCACCGGGGAGCTGTTTTTT	CAPGSTGELFF
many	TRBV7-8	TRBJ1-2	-	TGTGCCAGCAGCCTAACAGGGAATTCCAACTATGGCTACACCTTC	CASSLTGNSNYGYTF
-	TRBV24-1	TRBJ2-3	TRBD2	TGTGCCACCAGTGACTTCAGCGGGGGAGGCACAGATACGCAGTATTTT	CATSDFSGGGTDTQYF
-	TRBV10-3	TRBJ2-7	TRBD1	TGTGCCATCAGGGGGACAGGGAGCGACGAGCAGTACTTC	CAIRGTGSDEQYF
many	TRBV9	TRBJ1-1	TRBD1	TGTGCCAGCAGCGTGTCCGGGACAGGGCTTAGTGAAGCTTTCTTT	CASSVSGTGLSEAFF
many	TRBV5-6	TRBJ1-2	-	TGTGCCAGCACCCTGCCGGGGGGGCGCGGCTATGGCTACACCTTC	CASTLPGGRGYGYTF
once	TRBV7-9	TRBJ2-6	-	TGTGCCAGCAGCGGGACAACTGGGGCCAACGTCCTGACTTTC	CASSGTTGANVLTF